The rows below give T cell receptor beta chains drawn from one sample of a study of blood T cell repertoires in COVID-19. TCRdb's copy holds only in-frame clones and misses some; the assay was immunoSEQ multiplex PCR. Counted here are some 49,000 clones, roughly 79% occurring once; the ten biggest clones make up under 25%. Sequencing input: peripheral blood. The receptors originated from a woman older than 75 with COVID-19, enrolled during active disease. Both conserved end residues are part of each CDR3. D genes are given only for firm matches. Only some rows state a clone size, as once, few, many or a class for expanded clones.

D	size	V	J	DNA	CDR3
-	-	TRBV23-1	TRBJ1-1	TGCGCCAGCAGTCAATCGGGAGGGTGGGACACTGAAGCTTTCTTT	CASSQSGGWDTEAFF
-	once	TRBV5-8	TRBJ1-5	TGTGCCAGCAGCCGGAGGGGGGGGTACCAGCCCCAGCATTTT	CASSRRGGYQPQHF
-	-	TRBV6-5	TRBJ1-2	TGTGCCAGCACCCAGGGATTGGGGGGCTACACCTTC	CASTQGLGGYTF
TRBD1	-	TRBV9	TRBJ2-5	TGTGCCAGCAGCGAAGGACAGGGCATACAAGAGACCCAGTACTTC	CASSEGQGIQETQYF
TRBD2	few	TRBV10-2	TRBJ2-7	TGCGCCAGCAGTGAAAGGCAATCGGGACTAGCGGGCGTGTACTTC	CASSERQSGLAGVYF
TRBD2	once	TRBV29-1	TRBJ2-3	TGCAGCGGTACCCCTACGGGACTAGTTACCGATACGCAGTATTTT	CSGTPTGLVTDTQYF
TRBD2	few	TRBV30	TRBJ2-3	TGTGCCTGGGCCCTAGCGGGAGCGGATACGCAGTATTTT	CAWALAGADTQYF
TRBD2	-	TRBV5-6	TRBJ2-5	TGTGCCAGCAGCTTACGACTAGCGGGATTCGGGGAGACCCAGTACTTC	CASSLRLAGFGETQYF
TRBD1	-	TRBV28	TRBJ1-4	TGTGCCATCCGAGGACAGGGTACGGCGAAACTGTTTTTT	CAIRGQGTAKLFF
-	-	TRBV3-1/TRBV3-2	TRBJ2-2	TGTGCCAGCAGCCCTATGAGCGGGGAGCTGTTTTTT	CASSPMSGELFF
TRBD1	-	TRBV6-5	TRBJ1-6	TGTGCCAGCAGTTTCGGGGACAGGGGCGCTTCACCCCTCCACTTT	CASSFGDRGASPLHF
TRBD2	-	TRBV4-2	TRBJ2-4	TGTGCCAGCAGCCGCAAACTAGCGGAATTAAACATTCAGTACTTC	CASSRKLAELNIQYF
TRBD1	-	TRBV6-4	TRBJ2-2	TGTGCCAGCAGTATAAGCCCGACAGGGGGGGGCACCGGGGAGCTGTTTTTT	CASSISPTGGGTGELFF
TRBD2	-	TRBV7-9	TRBJ2-1	TGTGCCAGCAGCTTAGTTTCGGGAGGGCTCTACAATGAGCAGTTCTTC	CASSLVSGGLYNEQFF
TRBD2	-	TRBV30	TRBJ2-1	TGTGCCTGGATCAGTAGCGGGAGGGCCGGTGAGCAGTTCTTC	CAWISSGRAGEQFF
-	-	TRBV6-1	TRBJ1-1	TGTGCCAGCAGTCAAGGGCCCGAGGGAGTGAACACTGAAGCTTTCTTT	CASSQGPEGVNTEAFF
-	-	TRBV7-9	TRBJ1-1	TGTGCCAGCAGCAATTTGGGGGCAGGGGCAATCGAAGCTTTCTTT	CASSNLGAGAIEAFF
-	-	TRBV7-3	TRBJ1-6	TGTGCCAGCAGCCTGGGGGGGAATTCACCCCTCCACTTT	CASSLGGNSPLHF
TRBD2	-	TRBV5-1	TRBJ2-7	TGCGCCAGCAGCTCGGGGGGGACGGTGGGCGACGAGCAGTACTTC	CASSSGGTVGDEQYF
-	-	TRBV28	TRBJ2-7	TGTGCCAGCAGTTTAGAGTACGAGCAGTACTTC	CASSLEYEQYF
TRBD2	-	TRBV14	TRBJ2-7	TGTGCCAGCAGCCAGCTAGCGGGAGCTACCCACGAGCAGTACTTC	CASSQLAGATHEQYF
TRBD1	-	TRBV27	TRBJ1-2	TGTGCCAGCAGTTTAGTTCTTGACAGGGGGCATGGCTACACCTTC	CASSLVLDRGHGYTF
TRBD2	-	TRBV29-1	TRBJ2-1	TGCAGCGTTGATAGAATAGCGGGGAGTGAGCAGTTCTTC	CSVDRIAGSEQFF
-	-	TRBV5-6	TRBJ1-5	TGTGCCAGCAGCTTTTCACAGAGAAATAGCAATCAGCCCCAGCATTTT	CASSFSQRNSNQPQHF
-	-	TRBV5-1	TRBJ2-5	TGCGCCAGCAGCTTTAACCCCGACAGGTTCGAGACCCAGTACTTC	CASSFNPDRFETQYF
TRBD2	few	TRBV7-3	TRBJ2-3	TGTGCCAGCAGCTGGGGACTAGCGGGAGGGGGAGATACGCAGTATTTT	CASSWGLAGGGDTQYF
TRBD1	-	TRBV5-6	TRBJ1-2	TGTGCCAGCAGTCCTTCACAGGGGCGCCCCTATGGCTACACCTTC	CASSPSQGRPYGYTF
TRBD2	-	TRBV7-3	TRBJ2-3	TGTGCCAGCAGCTTAAAAGAGGGAGGGAGCACAGATACGCAGTATTTT	CASSLKEGGSTDTQYF
-	-	TRBV28	TRBJ2-1	TGTGCCAGCATCCAGCCGGGGGGCCTAGCGCATGAGCAGTTCTTC	CASIQPGGLAHEQFF
-	medium-sized	TRBV27	TRBJ2-7	TGTGCCAGCAGTTTATCGGACAGCTCCTACGAGCAGTACTTC	CASSLSDSSYEQYF
TRBD1	-	TRBV2	TRBJ2-7	TGTGCCAGCAGTCTACCGGGACAGGAAACCTACGAGCAGTACTTC	CASSLPGQETYEQYF
-	-	TRBV27	TRBJ2-3	TGTGCCAGCAGGGCAAGTGGAGATACGCAGTATTTT	CASRASGDTQYF
TRBD2	few	TRBV7-2	TRBJ2-1	TGTGCCAGCAGCTCCCCCGGAGGGACTAGCGGGAGACATGAGCAGTTCTTC	CASSSPGGTSGRHEQFF
TRBD2	-	TRBV28	TRBJ2-7	TGTGCCAGCAGCTTCGGACTAGCGGGATATTCTAACGAGCAGTACTTC	CASSFGLAGYSNEQYF
TRBD1	-	TRBV19	TRBJ2-1	TGTGCCAGCCAGGCGACAGGGTTGATATTAAATGAGCAGTTCTTC	CASQATGLILNEQFF
-	-	TRBV9	TRBJ1-6	TGTGCCAGCAGCGCCCCCGGGACAAATAATTCACCCCTCCACTTT	CASSAPGTNNSPLHF
-	-	TRBV6-5	TRBJ2-3	TGTGCCAGCAAGCTACGACTAGCAGATACGCAGTATTTT	CASKLRLADTQYF
TRBD2	few	TRBV9	TRBJ2-3	TGTGCCAGCAGCGTAGTGGCGGGAGGGCCGGGAGATACGCAGTATTTT	CASSVVAGGPGDTQYF